This T cell receptor (beta chain) derives from a study of identical twins. Overall study findings and caveats: Insertion counts were lower in abundant cord blood beta clonotypes, a trend that memory repertoires did not show. Within beta out-of-frame sequences, the excess sharing observed between twins was weaker.

TCRdb independently ran MiXCR on the 5' RACE reads; one entry per CDR3 protein. The top ten clones hold 1.5% to 2% of a sample with about 920,000 distinct CDR3 sequences, approximately 13% of them seen once. The length of the CDR3 is 15 residues. Germline values: CDR1 MDHEN, CDR2 SYDVKM. The V segment lost 6 bases and the J segment 1 base; nucleotides outside the gene matches: 4. The sample holds a few counts of this clonotype. Its matching antigen is unknown. These same data were also listed under a study on yellow fever vaccine responses in identical twins.

The gene calls are TRBV28 and TRBJ2-3; 10 bases map to TRBD1. The origin of this receptor is a woman aged 18-35 years in good health. The sample was PBMCs. The CDR3 region has the DNA TGTGCCAGCAGCGGGACAGGGGCCGGCACAGATACGCAGTATTTT. It specifies CASSGTGAGTDTQYF. Using reference TRBV28 and TRBJ2-3 for the parts outside the CDR3, the full variable domain is DVKVTQSSRYLVKRTGEKVFLECVQDMDHENMFWYRQDPGLGLRLIYFSYDVKMKEKGDIPEGYSVSREKKERFSLILESASTNQTSMYLCASSGTGAGTDTQYFGPGTRLTVL.